This entry lists 27 T cell receptor beta chains sequenced from one sample in a study of neurological immune-mediated disorders. TCRdb called the 5' RACE reads again in MiXCR, with one record for every CDR3 protein. The data hold roughly 65,000 distinct CDR3 sequences, with roughly 4.9% observed a single time. Sequenced input: PBMCs. The receptor set was obtained from a human donor with multiple sclerosis. The donor label of this sample is uncertain.

Many counts were recorded for this clonotype. The chain carries TRBV5-1 and TRBJ2-2; D uncertain. Trimming took off 0 bases at V and 4 bases at J, with 4 bases between the two ends. The CDR3 length is 13 residues. Germline CDR1 SGHRS, CDR2 YFSETQ. The CDR3 nucleotides are TGCGCCAGCAGCTTGGGGCCCACCGGGGAGCTGTTTTTT. As protein: CASSLGPTGELFF.

This clonotype came up many times. The chain links TRBV20-1 to TRBJ1-2, with TRBD1 identical over 7 bases. The CDR3 length is 14 residues. Germline-derived CDR1 and CDR2 are DFQATT and SNEGSKA (reference sequence). Unmatched junction bases numbered 13, after V lost 8 bases and J lost 4 bases. The CDR3 here is CSSPRQGASYGYTF. CDR3 DNA: TGCAGTTCACCAAGACAGGGTGCCAGCTATGGCTACACCTTC.

This clonotype has ten or more counts. The chain joins TRBV5-1 to TRBJ2-3, with 12 bases identical to TRBD2. Germline CDR1 reads SGHRS; CDR2 reads YFSETQ. V gave up 3 bases and J gave up 0 bases; unmatched junction bases: 14. The length of the CDR3 is 20 residues. The CDR3 DNA reads as TGCGCCAGCAGCTCCGCTTGGACTAGCGGGGAACCTCTAAGCACAGATACGCAGTATTTT. This codes for CASSSAWTSGEPLSTDTQYF.

This clonotype came up many times. The V and J genes are TRBV15 and TRBJ2-1; no clear D. CDR1 is LNHNV, CDR2 YYDKDF, per germline (reference sequence). Trimming pared 2 bases from V and 0 bases from J, leaving 11 bases between. This CDR3 spans 16 amino acids. In DNA, the CDR3 is TGTGCCACCAGCAGACCCCCCCCGAGCTCCTACAATGAGCAGTTCTTC. It is translated as CATSRPPPSSYNEQFF.

This clonotype was seen many times. The chain recombines TRBV29-1 with TRBJ2-7; maybe TRBD1 (5 bases). The CDR3 covers 11 residues. V lost 4 bases and J 5 bases, leaving 9 bases between the germline ends. CDR1 and CDR2 from the germline V gene are SQVTM and ANQGSEA. CDR3 amino acids: CSVGQGNEQYF. In nucleotides, the CDR3 is TGCAGCGTTGGGCAGGGAAACGAGCAGTACTTC.

In its sample, this clonotype was seen many times. The V gene is TRBV7-9, the J gene TRBJ1-1; D is ambiguous. Trimming took 5 bases from V and 0 from J, leaving 7 bases between them. Germline V lookup: CDR1 SEHNR, CDR2 FQNEAQ (reference sequence). The CDR3 has 13 residues. The CDR3 sequence: CASSAQMNTEAFF. The CDR3 coding sequence is TGTGCCAGCAGCGCCCAGATGAACACTGAAGCTTTCTTT.

This clonotype appeared many times. This rearrangement joins TRBV7-9 to TRBJ1-1, with a possible D match to TRBD1 (5 bases). The CDR3 has 16 amino acids. The V and J ends lost 5 bases and 1 base respectively, with 17 bases between them. Germline V gives CDR1 SEHNR, CDR2 FQNEAQ (reference sequence). CDR3 DNA: TGTGCCAGCAGCCCAAGGTCGACAGCATCGAACACTGAAGCTTTCTTT. Translating gives CASSPRSTASNTEAFF. Combining the CDR3 with reference TRBV7-9 and TRBJ1-1 gives the whole variable domain DTGVSQNPRHKITKRGQNVTFRCDPISEHNRLYWYRQTLGQGPEFLTYFQNEAQLEKSRLLSDRFSAERPKGSFSTLEIQRTEQGDSAMYLCASSPRSTASNTEAFFGQGTRLTVV.

This clonotype showed up many times. The chain employs TRBV5-1 and TRBJ2-7; unclear D gene. Trimming left V 1 base short and J 3 bases short, with 14 bases between. CDR3 size: 15 residues. Germline loops: CDR1 SGHRS, CDR2 YFSETQ. Here the CDR3 reads CASSLFGVVSYEQYF. CDR3 in DNA: TGCGCCAGCAGCTTGTTTGGGGTGGTGAGCTACGAGCAGTACTTC.

This clonotype was observed at least ten times. This sequence joins TRBV5-1 and TRBJ2-3; D gene unclear. The V end was cut by 1 base, the J end by 0 bases, with 6 bases between. The CDR3 runs 14 residues. Germline V gene lookup returns CDR1 SGHRS and CDR2 YFSETQ. This CDR3 reads CASSLQSSTDTQYF. The CDR3 bases are TGCGCCAGCAGCTTGCAGTCTAGCACAGATACGCAGTATTTT.

The chain recombines TRBV4-3 with TRBJ2-7; D gene ambiguous. The CDR3 has 15 amino acids. CDR1 and CDR2 (germline): LGHNA, YSLEER. Trimming removed 0 bases at V and 3 bases at J, with 12 bases between. CDR3 nucleotides: TGCGCCAGCAGCCAAGAGGGCGCCTCAAACTACGAGCAGTACTTC. As protein: CASSQEGASNYEQYF.

This clonotype was recorded many times. V usage is TRBV20-1 and J usage is TRBJ1-2; no firm D call. The CDR3 consists of 13 residues. Germline values: CDR1 DFQATT, CDR2 SNEGSKA (reference sequence). Trimming pared 4 bases from V and 2 bases from J, leaving 11 bases between. The CDR3 spells CSATPNQNYGYTF. CDR3 sequence (DNA): TGCAGTGCTACGCCCAACCAAAACTATGGCTACACCTTC.

This clonotype was counted ten times or more. This chain links TRBV4-1 with TRBJ2-1, with D possibly being TRBD1 (6 bases). Trimming cost V 0 bases and J 9 bases, with 15 bases left between them. The CDR3 loop spans 15 amino acids. Per the germline V gene, CDR1 is MGHRA and CDR2 is YSYEKL. The CDR3 loop is CASSQDRGLGAEQFF. CDR3 DNA: TGCGCCAGCAGCCAAGATAGGGGGTTGGGCGCTGAGCAGTTCTTC.

This clonotype has at least ten counts. The rearrangement links TRBV4-1 to TRBJ1-2; TRBD1 might be the D (5 bases). V gave up 0 bases and J gave up 3 bases, with 11 bases separating them. The CDR3 has 15 residues. Germline loops: CDR1 MGHRA, CDR2 YSYEKL. In DNA form, the CDR3 reads TGCGCCAGCAGCCAAGATGGGGCGGGCGACTATGGCTACACCTTC. It codes for CASSQDGAGDYGYTF.

Many counts were recorded for this clonotype. The J gene is TRBJ2-1, the V gene TRBV9, with D uncertain. CDR3 length: 13 residues. The germline gives CDR1 SGDLS, CDR2 YYNGEE. The V end lost 0 bases, the J end lost 8 bases, and 9 bases lay between the germline ends. The CDR3, as DNA: TGTGCCAGCAGCGTAGATGTAGACTATGAGCAGTTCTTC. Translated, it gives CASSVDVDYEQFF.

This clonotype occurred many times. The chain couples TRBV6-5 to TRBJ1-4; TRBD1 matches at 7 bases. V was clipped by 8 bases and J by 7 bases; unmatched bases: 10. CDR1 is MNHEY, CDR2 SVGAGI, per germline. This CDR3 has 14 amino acids. The CDR3 sequence: CASSTGQSGEKLFF. The CDR3 DNA follows: TGTGCCAGCTCTACGGGACAGTCCGGTGAAAAACTGTTTTTT.

The rearrangement links TRBV7-2 to TRBJ1-1; D uncertain. Germline assignment: CDR1 SGHTA and CDR2 FQGNSA. V lost 5 bases and J lost 1, with 11 bases in between. The CDR3 contains 14 residues. CDR3 nucleotides: TGTGCCAGCAGCCTTATCCCGACGAACACTGAAGCTTTCTTT. Its protein is CASSLIPTNTEAFF.

V usage is TRBV12-3 or TRBV12-4 and J usage is TRBJ2-2, with D possibly called TRBD1 or TRBD2 (5 bases each). This CDR3 contains 16 residues. V was cut by 1 base and J by 1 base, with 10 bases left in between. The CDR3 is CASSLVGTENTGELFF. The CDR3, as DNA: TGTGCCAGCAGTTTAGTGGGGACGGAGAACACCGGGGAGCTGTTTTTT.

This clonotype was seen ten or more times. As DNA, the CDR3 is TGTGCCAGCAGCCCCACTCTGGGGACTGAAGCTTTCTTT. This sequence encodes CASSPTLGTEAFF. The rearrangement joins TRBV3-1 to TRBJ1-1; D is uncertain. CDR1 and CDR2 (germline): LGHDT, YNNKEL (reference sequence). Trimming removed 4 bases from V and 5 bases from J, with 11 bases in between. The CDR3 extends over 13 amino acids.

The genes are TRBV20-1 and TRBJ2-1, with 8 positions matching TRBD2. Per germline, CDR1 DFQATT and CDR2 SNEGSKA (reference sequence). The CDR3 extends over 12 amino acids. The CDR3 loop reads CRPTSGPNEQFF. Written as DNA, the CDR3 is TGCAGGCCCACTAGCGGACCTAATGAGCAGTTCTTC.

This clonotype was seen repeatedly, ten times or more. This chain uses TRBV7-3 with TRBJ2-3; no reliable D call. The CDR3 sequence is 14 residues long. V gave up 2 bases and J gave up 4 bases, with 10 bases separating them. Germline V lookup: CDR1 SGHTA, CDR2 FQGTGA. This CDR3 is CASSLVGLADTQYF. As DNA, the CDR3 is TGTGCCAGCAGCTTAGTCGGGCTGGCAGATACGCAGTATTTT.

This clonotype was found many times. This sequence joins TRBV9 and TRBJ1-6; TRBD1 agrees at 7 bases. V was pared by 3 bases and J by 9 bases, with 9 bases of the junction left unmatched. Looked up from germline, CDR1 is SGDLS and CDR2 is YYNGEE. The CDR3 length is 15 residues. CDR3 nucleotides: TGTGCCAGCAGCGAGGGGGCAGGGGAAGGTTCACCCCTCCACTTT. Translation gives CASSEGAGEGSPLHF.

For this clonotype: The junction departs from germline at one end; a sequencing error may be responsible. The chain joins TRBV11-3 to TRBJ2-2; D not resolved. The CDR3 runs to 13 residues. CDR1 is SGHNT, CDR2 YENEEA, per germline. Written as DNA, the CDR3 is TGTGTCAGCAGCTTCATGTTCCCCGGGGAGCTGTTTTTT. It specifies CVSSFMFPGELFF.

The V call is TRBV24-1, the J call TRBJ2-6; D gene ambiguous. Germline values: CDR1 KGHDR, CDR2 SFDVKD. The CDR3 sequence is 15 residues long. Trimming stripped 5 bases from V and 0 bases from J, with 7 bases between. The CDR3 protein is CATSGRSSGANVLTF. The CDR3 DNA is TGTGCCACCAGTGGTAGAAGCTCTGGGGCCAACGTCCTGACTTTC.

This clonotype was observed many times. This rearrangement joins TRBV20-1 to TRBJ1-5; 7 bases align to TRBD1. Germline values: CDR1 DFQATT, CDR2 SNEGSKA (reference sequence). The CDR3 is made up of 13 amino acids. With V trimmed by 3 bases and J by 3 bases, 2 bases remained unmatched. The CDR3 sequence is CSARGQYNQPQHF. Written as DNA, the CDR3 is TGCAGTGCTAGGGGACAGTACAATCAGCCCCAGCATTTT.

This clonotype was seen repeatedly, ten times or more. This CDR3 reads CAISDQISTSGGHQPSTDTQYF. CDR3 coding DNA: TGTGCCATCAGTGACCAAATATCCACTAGCGGGGGTCACCAGCCTAGCACAGATACGCAGTATTTT. The V gene is TRBV10-3, the J gene TRBJ2-3; 11 positions match TRBD2. J lost 0 bases, V lost 3 bases, and 20 bases had no gene match. The CDR3 sequence is 22 residues long. The V gene's germline CDR1 is ENHRY and CDR2 SYGVKD.

This clonotype came up many times. A much larger clone sits a single nucleotide away, making a read error possible. DNA for the CDR3: TGTGCCAGCAGCCCACTAGCGGGGGGATTCGAGCAGTACTTC. It translates to CASSPLAGGFEQYF. The chain links TRBV7-2 to TRBJ2-7; 12 bases align to TRBD2. In germline, CDR1 is SGHTA, CDR2 FQGNSA. V dropped 5 bases and J dropped 6; count of bases not matched to a gene: 5. This CDR3 has 14 amino acids. The variable domain in full, with the rest retrieved from reference TRBV7-2 and TRBJ2-7, is GAGVSQSPSNKVTEKGKDVELRCDPISGHTALYWYRQSLGQGLEFLIYFQGNSAPDKSGLPSDRFSAERTGGSVSTLTIQRTQQEDSAVYLCASSPLAGGFEQYFGPGTRLTVT.

There are many counts of this clonotype. The chain recombines TRBV12-3 or TRBV12-4 with TRBJ2-7; 8 bases match TRBD2. Losses at the gene ends were 5 bases for V and 2 bases for J; bases not matched to a gene: 8. The CDR3 contains 15 residues. CDR3 sequence: CASSLLPGLAYEQYF. The CDR3 DNA sequence: TGTGCCAGCAGTCTCTTACCGGGACTAGCCTACGAGCAGTACTTC.